This T cell receptor (beta chain) was found in a study of monozygotic twins with inflammatory bowel disease. Findings of the study overall: IBD patients share fewer clonotypes with other people than healthy twins do, especially with disease activity.

TCRdb reanalyzed the 5' RACE reads and collapses them to one entry per CDR3 protein, without DNA. The repertoire shows some 200,000 distinct CDR3 sequences; the top ten hold around 7.7%. Remarks on this clonotype: Its antigen is currently unknown.

Germline V gene sequence: CDR1 DFQATT, CDR2 SNEGSKA (reference sequence). CDR3 length: 13 residues. Source material: blood. This clonotype originated in a human donor with ulcerative colitis or Crohn's disease, or a healthy co-twin of an affected twin (not recorded which). The gene calls are TRBV20-1 and TRBJ2-7; TCRdb gives TRBD2 as the D gene, but with no DNA this cannot be confirmed. CDR3 amino acids: CSARLAGVSEQYF.